This T cell receptor (beta chain) comes out of a study of identical twins. The germline gives CDR1 SGHDN, CDR2 FVKESK. CDR3 length equals 14 residues. V was shortened by 0 bases and J by 4 bases, with 9 bases between the two germline ends. Study-level results: Twins shared out-of-frame alpha sequences with excess low generation probability.

Regarding this clonotype: What it binds is not known.

MiXCR, applied by TCRdb to the 5' RACE reads, yields one record per CDR3 protein. Of under 900,000 distinct CDR3 sequences listed, roughly 18% are singletons. Healthy Caucasians alone served as donors. The data were also submitted as part of a second study, on T cells expressing NK-cell markers. That source adds: These clonotypes additionally ranked first within the CD3+CD56-NKG2C+ fraction of several donors.

Sequencing was carried out using PBMCs. This chain joins TRBV14 and TRBJ2-5; no clear D gene. This clonotype originated in a woman younger than 30 in good health. Here the CDR3 DNA reads TGTGCCAGCAGCCAAGAGCCAGAACGAGAGACCCAGTACTTC. The encoded protein is CASSQEPERETQYF.